Following are 2 T cell receptor beta chains from one sample sequenced in a study of cytomegalovirus exposure and HLA in healthy donors. This PCR relied on a set of 60 Vbeta primers and 13 Jbeta primers. The protocol was immunoSEQ multiplex PCR, while the TCRdb copy is restricted to in-frame clones and leaves out a portion. Among about 140,000 clones listed, 60% to 80% were seen once. Sample: PBMCs. These receptors originate from a male donor in good health and CMV-seronegative.

J is TRBJ2-1 and V is TRBV9, with D possibly matching TRBD2 (6 bases). The CDR3 loop spans 14 amino acids. The germline V gene encodes CDR1 SGDLS and CDR2 YYNGEE. V lost 0 bases to trimming and J lost 9 bases, with 13 bases between them. CDR3: CASSVVPGEAEQFF. The CDR3 DNA reads as TGTGCCAGCAGCGTAGTACCTGGGGAGGCTGAGCAGTTCTTC.

V usage is TRBV6-1 and J usage is TRBJ1-3; D gene ambiguous. The CDR3 totals 17 residues. V dropped 0 bases and J dropped 2 bases, with 14 bases sitting between them. Germline CDR1 and CDR2: MNHNS and SASEGT. DNA of the CDR3: TGTGCCAGCAGTGAAGCGCTTCCGGGGAGCGCTGGAAACACCATATATTTT. Translation gives CASSEALPGSAGNTIYF.